A single sample gave rise to the 10 T cell receptor beta chains below, sequenced in a study of T cell repertoires in cytomegalovirus infection. Their antigens remain unidentified. Each CDR3 protein is one row after TCRdb ran MiXCR on the reads. The data hold 50,000 to 65,000 distinct CDR3 sequences, with roughly 20% observed a single time. The source was CD8+ T cells from cultured PBMCs, collected from culture after CMV antigen stimulation. Every receptor here comes from a human donor in good health (CMV status not recorded). Some clones in this sample may be carry-over from other donors' samples.

Here the CDR3 DNA reads TGTGCCAGTAGTATAGTCGAGGGTGCGGGCCCTCAAGAGACCCAGTACTTC. This sequence encodes CASSIVEGAGPQETQYF. The rearrangement joins TRBV19 to TRBJ2-5; possibly TRBD2 for D (5 bases). Between the trimmed V and J ends, which lost 1 base and 2 bases, there was a span of 17 bases. This CDR3 comprises 17 residues. Germline CDR1 reads LNHDA; CDR2 reads SQIVND (reference sequence).

This chain connects TRBV29-1 to TRBJ2-5, with 12 bases matching TRBD2. Germline trimming cut 1 base from V and 4 bases from J; bases unmatched to any gene: 7. Germline lookup yields CDR1 SQVTM and CDR2 ANQGSEA. The CDR3 is made up of 16 amino acids. CDR3 bases: TGCAGCGTTGAAGCTGCTAGCGGGGGGGCCTCAGAGACCCAGTACTTC. It specifies CSVEAASGGASETQYF.

CDR3 protein: CASSSTRANQPQHF. In nucleotides, the CDR3 is TGTGCCAGCAGCTCGACACGGGCGAATCAGCCCCAGCATTTT. The chain couples TRBV7-9 to TRBJ1-5; D not certain. The V gene's germline CDR1 is SEHNR and CDR2 FQNEAQ (reference sequence). With 4 bases removed from V and 4 bases from J, the gap between germline ends came to 11 bases. This CDR3 is built from 14 residues.

This clonotype was picked up a small number of times. The chain recombines TRBV12-5 with TRBJ2-1; 8 bases align to TRBD1. The germline CDR1 and CDR2 sequences are LGHNT and FRNRAP. The V gene end was trimmed by 6 bases and the J gene end by 0 bases; junction bases not matched to a gene: 7. The CDR3 runs to 16 residues. The CDR3 bases are TGTGCTAGTGGCCCCGACAGGGGCTACTCCTACAATGAGCAGTTCTTC. Its protein product is CASGPDRGYSYNEQFF.

The rearrangement joins TRBV2 to TRBJ2-6, with 9 bases identical to TRBD1. J gave up 2 bases and V 8 bases, and 16 bases lay outside the gene matches. Germline assignment: CDR1 SNHLY and CDR2 FYNNEI. This CDR3 has 19 residues. DNA for the CDR3: TGTGCCAGCCTCGAAGTGTCGGGACAGGGAAGTACTGGGGCCAACGTCCTGACTTTC. Encoded protein: CASLEVSGQGSTGANVLTF.

The chain combines TRBV20-1 with TRBJ1-2, with D maybe TRBD1 (5 bases). Germline V gene sequence: CDR1 DFQATT, CDR2 SNEGSKA (reference sequence). V lost 0 bases and J lost 0, with 11 bases in between. This CDR3 contains 15 residues. The CDR3 DNA sequence: TGCAGTGCTAGAGATGGGGACTCCTCTAACTATGGCTACACCTTC. This encodes CSARDGDSSNYGYTF.

The chain employs TRBV12-3 or TRBV12-4 and TRBJ2-1; D is ambiguous. V was cut by 5 bases and J by 15 bases, with 14 bases left in between. CDR3 length: 11 amino acids. DNA of the CDR3: TGTGCCAGCAGTATCGGGCCAGACCTGTTCTTC. Amino acid sequence: CASSIGPDLFF.

The genes are TRBV12-3 or TRBV12-4 and TRBJ2-6, with TRBD2 identical over 7 bases. This CDR3 is 16 amino acids long. DNA for the CDR3: TGTGCAATAAAAAAGCTGGGAGGGCTTGGGGCCAACGTCCTGACTTTC. This translates into CAIKKLGGLGANVLTF.

The CDR3, as DNA: TGTGCGACTCAGGCGGGGGGCCACACCGGGGAGCTGTTTTTT. It is translated as CATQAGGHTGELFF. V and J are TRBV6-1 and TRBJ2-2; TRBD2 agrees at 8 bases. CDR1 is MNHNS and CDR2 is SASEGT in the germline V gene. The CDR3 is 14 residues long.

V and J are TRBV7-2 and TRBJ1-5; 8 nucleotides match TRBD1. The V gene end was trimmed by 5 bases and the J gene end by 4 bases; junction bases not matched to a gene: 4. There are 14 residues in the CDR3. Germline assignment: CDR1 SGHTA and CDR2 FQGNSA. The CDR3 nucleotides are TGTGCCAGCAGCCCAACAGGGGGTAATCAGCCCCAGCATTTT. Encoded protein: CASSPTGGNQPQHF.